This T cell receptor (beta chain) emerged from a study of cytomegalovirus exposure and HLA in healthy donors. As for the study in general: About 79% of 350 to 400 genotyped donors fell in the Caucasian-associated ancestry cluster.

PCR amplification relied on 60 Vbeta primers (plus 13 Jbeta primers). Repertoires were generated with immunoSEQ multiplex PCR, while TCRdb's copy carries only in-frame clones and drops some. This table has about 130,000 clones, less than 85% appearing once. This clone was detected once. V shed 4 bases, J shed 2 bases, and the junction held 5 bases outside the gene matches. This CDR3 spans 14 amino acids. Germline V gives CDR1 SGHRS, CDR2 YFSETQ. The chain recombines TRBV5-1 with TRBJ1-2; 7 nucleotides align to TRBD1. This receptor was taken from a man aged 40-50 years in good health and CMV-seronegative. Sequenced material: PBMCs. The CDR3 DNA follows: TGCGCCAGCAGCCTGGGGGACAGCAACTATGGCTACACCTTC. This gives the protein CASSLGDSNYGYTF.